This T cell receptor beta chain was profiled in a study of blood T cell repertoires in COVID-19. The wider study: T cells, B-cell-depleted T cells, or PBMCs supplied cDNA or gDNA.

Recruited during active infection, patients (from Seattle) were subsequently followed longitudinally. The V end lost 2 bases, the J end lost 7 bases, and 12 bases lay between the germline ends. This CDR3 has 14 residues. CDR1 and CDR2 (germline): SGDLS, YYNGEE. Only in-frame clones appear in the TCRdb table, and some are missing; sequencing was by immunoSEQ multiplex PCR. The sample records roughly 190,000 clones, around 95% being singletons. The chain links TRBV9 to TRBJ2-2; maybe TRBD1 (5 bases). The clonotype originates from a man aged 30 to 39 with COVID-19, enrolled during active disease. The sequencing sample was made of peripheral blood. In nucleotides, the CDR3 is TGTGCCAGCAGCGTGGCTTCAGGGTTCGGGGAGCTGTTTTTT. It specifies CASSVASGFGELFF.